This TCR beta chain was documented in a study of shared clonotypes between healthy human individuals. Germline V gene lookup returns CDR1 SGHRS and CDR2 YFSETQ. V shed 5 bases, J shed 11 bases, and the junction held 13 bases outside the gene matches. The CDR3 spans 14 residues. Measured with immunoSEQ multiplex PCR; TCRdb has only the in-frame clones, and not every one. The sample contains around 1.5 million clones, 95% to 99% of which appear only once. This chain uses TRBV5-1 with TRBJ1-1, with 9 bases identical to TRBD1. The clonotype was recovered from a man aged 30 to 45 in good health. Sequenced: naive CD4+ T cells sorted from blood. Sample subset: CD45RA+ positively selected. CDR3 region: CASRFGFRTGAAFF. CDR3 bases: TGCGCCAGCAGATTCGGGTTCCGGACAGGGGCTGCTTTCTTT.